These 6 T cell receptor beta chains originate from one sample sequenced in a study of cytomegalovirus exposure and HLA in healthy donors. The PCR used 60 Vbeta and 13 Jbeta primers. This table comes from immunoSEQ multiplex PCR, and its TCRdb copy is limited to in-frame clones, with some not included. This table holds 100,000 to 150,000 clones, 78% found once. The sample comprised PBMCs. These receptors all stem from a man younger than 40 in good health and CMV-seropositive.

CDR3 DNA: TGTGCCAGCAGCCTCGGGGGAACCTACGAGCAGTACTTC. Translating it yields CASSLGGTYEQYF. This sequence joins TRBV7-6 and TRBJ2-7, with D maybe TRBD2 (6 bases). The CDR3 extends over 13 amino acids. Germline V gene sequence: CDR1 SGHVS, CDR2 FNYEAQ. The V and J ends lost 5 bases and 2 bases respectively, with 10 bases between them. The entire variable domain, with the rest obtained from reference TRBV7-6 and TRBJ2-7, is as follows: GAGVSQSPRYKVTKRGQDVALRCDPISGHVSLYWYRQALGQGPEFLTYFNYEAQQDKSGLPNDRFSAERPEGSISTLTIQRTEQRDSAMYRCASSLGGTYEQYFGPGTRLTVT.

The V and J genes are TRBV11-2 and TRBJ2-5; weak D call: TRBD2 (5 bases). With the DNA end fitting TRBJ2-7 better, the J assignment may be wrong. The CDR3 spans 14 residues. Germline values: CDR1 SGHAT, CDR2 FQNNGV. CDR3 sequence: CASSLDGMPYEQYF. The CDR3 nucleotides are TGTGCCAGCAGCTTAGACGGGATGCCCTACGAGCAGTACTTC.

This rearrangement joins TRBV5-6 to TRBJ2-1, with D unclear. The CDR3 runs 14 residues. Trimming stripped 1 base from V and 0 bases from J, with 5 bases between. From germline, CDR1 is SGHDT and CDR2 YYEEEE. The CDR3 DNA reads TGTGCCAGCAGCTTGTACAGCTCCTACAATGAGCAGTTCTTC. Protein: CASSLYSSYNEQFF.

The chain carries TRBV13 and TRBJ2-7; 9 bases align to TRBD2. Germline V lookup: CDR1 PRHDT, CDR2 FYEKMQ (reference sequence). V lost 4 bases to trimming and J lost 5 bases; unmatched junction nucleotides: 6. This CDR3 comprises 14 residues. The CDR3 DNA follows: TGTGCCAGCAGCTCGCGCGGGAGGGTCCACGAGCAGTACTTC. It yields the protein CASSSRGRVHEQYF. Full variable domain (outside the CDR3, taken from reference TRBV13 and TRBJ2-7): AAGVIQSPRHLIKEKRETATLKCYPIPRHDTVYWYQQGPGQDPQFLISFYEKMQSDKGSIPDRFSAQQFSDYHSELNMSSLELGDSALYFCASSSRGRVHEQYFGPGTRLTVT.

CDR3 DNA: TGTGCCAGCACCCGGCCCCAGCATTTT. Protein product: CASTRPQHF. The rearrangement uses TRBV5-5 and TRBJ1-5; unclear D gene. V lost 6 bases and J 9 bases, leaving 4 bases between the germline ends. The CDR3 sequence is 9 residues long. Germline V gene sequence: CDR1 SGHKS, CDR2 YYEKEE (reference sequence). Full variable domain (outside the CDR3, taken from reference TRBV5-5 and TRBJ1-5): DAGVTQSPTHLIKTRGQQVTLRCSPISGHKSVSWYQQVLGQGPQFIFQYYEKEERGRGNFPDRFSARQFPNYSSELNVNALLLGDSALYLCASTRPQHFGDGTRLSIL.

This clone was recorded a few times. The chain joins TRBV25-1 to TRBJ1-2; D not resolved. Trimming took off 6 bases at V and 1 base at J, with 9 bases between the two ends. The germline V gene encodes CDR1 MGHDK and CDR2 SYGVNS. This CDR3 is built from 13 residues. The CDR3 region has the DNA TGTGCCAGCAGGGAGAGAGGTAACTATGGCTACACCTTC. Translating gives CASRERGNYGYTF.